This TCR beta chain is drawn from a study of esophageal squamous cell carcinoma under preoperative chemotherapy. Time point described: before preoperative PTX-NDP chemotherapy. Preoperative chemotherapy with paclitaxel-nedaplatin was given to patients before surgery. One entry per CDR3 protein results from TCRdb running MiXCR on the PCR reads. The data contain approximately 30,000 distinct CDR3 sequences, approximately 50% of them singletons. The CDR3 is 18 residues long. The germline CDR1 and CDR2 sequences are MNHEY and SMNVEV (reference sequence). This clonotype was counted between two and nine times.

Sample collection was performed from a patient given preoperative chemotherapy. The source of this sequence is a human donor with esophageal squamous cell carcinoma. The donor label of this sample is uncertain. The chain has TRBV27 and TRBJ2-5; 13 nucleotides line up with TRBD2. The closer fit of TRBJ2-7 to the DNA end suggests the J call may be wrong. The chain's CDR3 is CASSPYSFGLAGAYEQYF. For the CDR3, the DNA is TGTGCCAGCAGTCCCTATTCCTTTGGACTAGCGGGGGCCTACGAGCAGTACTTC.